The clone carrying this T cell receptor beta chain was seen ten or more times. The antigen is unknown. Unique molecular identifiers were used in preparing the TCRbeta library. TCRdb processed the PCR reads anew with MiXCR; each CDR3 protein has one entry. The sample records a few hundred thousand distinct CDR3 sequences, about 23% being singletons. This specimen belongs to a study of T-cell reconstitution after alpha-beta-depleted transplantation in children. General study findings and limits: Newly produced T cells mostly provided counts and TCRbeta diversity after one year, as hyperexpanded clones declined.

The germline gives CDR1 MNHEY, CDR2 SMNVEV (reference sequence). The V gene lost 5 bases and the J gene lost 13 bases, with 13 bases spanning the gap. This CDR3 comprises 11 residues. Here the sequenced sample was PBMCs, taken before TCRalphabeta/CD19-depleted stem cell transplant. The chain is built from TRBV27 and TRBJ2-3; a weak D match, TRBD2 (5 bases). The receptor was derived from a girl aged 2-15 years with Fanconi anemia, due to receive a stem cell transplant. DNA for the CDR3: TGTGCCAGCAGTCCGGGATATAAGGAGTATTTT. Encoded protein: CASSPGYKEYF.